Following are 17 T cell receptor beta chains from one sample sequenced in a study of T cells in Graves' hyperthyroidism and ophthalmopathy. Amplification yielded TCR beta CDR3 regions, with RNA transcripts as the source. A set of HTBI primers served as the primers for a first-round RT-PCR of the TCR CDR3. MiXCR, run by TCRdb on the multiplex PCR reads, gives a single entry per CDR3 protein. The sample holds about 380,000 distinct CDR3 sequences, roughly 13% seen once. The specimen was blood. These receptors originate from a man aged 25-45 years with Graves' hyperthyroidism that later progressed to Graves' ophthalmopathy.

The chain uses TRBV7-9 and TRBJ1-3; D is unclear. Germline CDR1 and CDR2: SEHNR and FQNEAQ (reference sequence). This CDR3 is 16 amino acids long. V lost 3 bases, J lost 0 bases, and 12 bases lay in between. Here the CDR3 reads CASSFGLGSSGNTIYF. CDR3 sequence (DNA): TGTGCCAGCAGCTTCGGACTGGGAAGCTCTGGAAACACCATATATTTT. Drawing the rest from reference TRBV7-9 and TRBJ1-3, the complete variable domain is DTGVSQNPRHKITKRGQNVTFRCDPISEHNRLYWYRQTLGQGPEFLTYFQNEAQLEKSRLLSDRFSAERPKGSFSTLEIQRTEQGDSAMYLCASSFGLGSSGNTIYFGEGSWLTVV.

The rearrangement joins TRBV9 to TRBJ2-5; 7 bases match TRBD1. Germline V gene sequence: CDR1 SGDLS, CDR2 YYNGEE. The CDR3 has 17 residues. The J segment lost 3 bases and the V segment lost 2 bases, leaving 13 bases of the junction unmatched. CDR3 sequence (DNA): TGTGCCAGCAGCGTTCGGTCAGGGGGTGCCACAAAAGAGACCCAGTACTTC. Protein sequence: CASSVRSGGATKETQYF.

At least ten counts were recorded for this clonotype. The chain uses TRBV3-1 and TRBJ2-2, with D possibly being TRBD1 (6 bases). V was shortened by 3 bases and J by 1 base, with 18 bases between the two germline ends. The germline V gene has CDR1 LGHDT and CDR2 YNNKEL (reference sequence). The CDR3 runs to 18 residues. The CDR3 protein is CASSHKRRDTRNTGELFF. The CDR3 bases are TGTGCCAGCAGCCATAAACGCCGGGACACACGGAACACCGGGGAGCTGTTTTTT.

As DNA, the CDR3 is TGTGCCAGCAGTGAAAGTAGCCCGATTAGGAGTGGCTACACCTTC. It encodes CASSESSPIRSGYTF. J is TRBJ1-2 and V is TRBV6-1, with D hard to call. V was clipped by 2 bases and J by 7 bases, with 17 bases between them. The germline CDR1 and CDR2 sequences are MNHNS and SASEGT. CDR3 size: 15 residues.

The rearrangement uses TRBV20-1 and TRBJ2-7; no clear D. V was clipped by 1 base and J by 2 bases, with 9 bases between them. CDR3 size: 13 residues. Germline CDR1 and CDR2: DFQATT and SNEGSKA (reference sequence). The CDR3 loop reads CSARGSETYEQYF. The CDR3 DNA is TGCAGTGCTAGAGGGTCAGAAACCTACGAGCAGTACTTC.

The sample holds a few counts of this clonotype. The chain employs TRBV4-1 and TRBJ2-7; D gene unclear. The CDR3 covers 15 residues. V lost 1 base, J lost 0 bases, and 10 bases lay in between. Germline CDR1 and CDR2: MGHRA and YSYEKL. The CDR3 DNA is TGCGCCAGCAGCCAAGTGCTCAGGAGCTCCTACGAGCAGTACTTC. Translating gives CASSQVLRSSYEQYF.

CDR3 sequence: CASSQESVRVYEQYF. CDR3 nucleotides: TGTGCCAGCAGCCAAGAATCGGTCAGGGTCTACGAGCAGTACTTC. The gene calls are TRBV4-2 and TRBJ2-7; D is perhaps TRBD1 (5 bases). The CDR3 is 15 residues long. Germline loops: CDR1 LGHNA, CDR2 YNFKEQ. Deletions cut 0 bases from V and 3 bases from J, with 12 bases between.

In its sample, this clonotype was seen a few times. The chain couples TRBV19 to TRBJ2-5; 7 bases match TRBD2. The CDR3 length is 17 residues. The V gene's germline CDR1 is LNHDA and CDR2 SQIVND (reference sequence). Trimming cost V 1 base and J 5 bases; bases outside gene matches: 13. CDR3: CASSIGRGDGLWETQYF. The CDR3 nucleotides read TGTGCCAGTAGTATAGGTCGGGGGGACGGATTATGGGAGACCCAGTACTTC.

This clonotype was seen at least ten times. The V gene is TRBV6-1, the J gene TRBJ2-2; TRBD1 agrees at 7 bases. The ends lost 5 bases at V and 7 bases at J; junction bases unmatched: 10. CDR3 length equals 15 residues. The germline V gene has CDR1 MNHNS and CDR2 SASEGT. The CDR3 sequence is CASSRQGLIGGELFF. CDR3 nucleotides: TGTGCCAGCAGTCGACAGGGATTAATTGGCGGGGAGCTGTTTTTT.

This clonotype was counted many times. The chain carries TRBV7-6 and TRBJ1-1; D call uncertain. CDR3 length: 15 amino acids. The germline V and J ends were trimmed by 3 bases and 1 base, with 12 bases remaining between them. Germline V lookup: CDR1 SGHVS, CDR2 FNYEAQ. The CDR3 reads CASSFGRWKNTEAFF. Here the CDR3 DNA reads TGTGCCAGCAGCTTTGGGCGGTGGAAGAACACTGAAGCTTTCTTT.

Remarks on this clonotype: This CDR3 fails to terminate in the conserved phenylalanine or tryptophan, so it likely reflects a read error. The V call is TRBV5-1, the J call TRBJ2-7; 8 bases line up with TRBD1. There are 13 residues in the CDR3. CDR1 is SGHRS and CDR2 is YFSETQ in the germline V gene. V was clipped by 4 bases and J by 1 base; unmatched bases: 1. For the CDR3, the DNA is TGCGCCAGCAGCCGGACAGGGTCCTACGAGCAGTACCTC. It specifies CASSRTGSYEQYL.

This clonotype appeared many times. This chain links TRBV6-1 with TRBJ2-3; no firm D call. Looked up from germline, CDR1 is MNHNS and CDR2 is SASEGT. The CDR3 extends over 16 amino acids. V lost 4 bases and J 0 bases, leaving 14 bases between the germline ends. The CDR3 nucleotides are TGTGCCAGCAGTGCCCGGGTTGGACCTAGCACAGATACGCAGTATTTT. Translated, it gives CASSARVGPSTDTQYF.

DNA for the CDR3: TGCAGTGCTAGAGACGCGGTAGCTGAAGCTTTCTTT. It is translated as CSARDAVAEAFF. This sequence joins TRBV20-1 and TRBJ1-1; no firm D call. CDR1 and CDR2 from the germline V gene are DFQATT and SNEGSKA (reference sequence). There are 12 residues in the CDR3. V lost 0 bases to trimming and J lost 6 bases, with 8 bases between them.

The chain is built from TRBV6-9 and TRBJ2-1, with D unresolved. This CDR3 is 15 amino acids long. Per the germline V gene, CDR1 is MNHGY and CDR2 is SVAAGI. The ends were cut back, 3 bases at V and 5 bases at J, with 14 bases in the middle. This CDR3 reads CASSYPPGRHNEQFF. DNA of the CDR3: TGTGCCAGCAGTTACCCACCGGGTAGGCACAATGAGCAGTTCTTC.

The table lists this clonotype with many counts. The chain joins TRBV27 to TRBJ2-7; 7 bases are shared with TRBD2. V lost 6 bases to trimming and J lost 0 bases; unmatched junction nucleotides: 2. Per the germline V gene, CDR1 is MNHEY and CDR2 is SMNVEV (reference sequence). This CDR3 has 13 residues. DNA for the CDR3: TGTGCCAGCAGCTTAGCGGGCTCCTACGAGCAGTACTTC. It translates to CASSLAGSYEQYF.

This clonotype was counted at least ten times. The rearrangement joins TRBV12-3 or TRBV12-4 to TRBJ2-7; 8 positions agree with TRBD2. J was trimmed by 3 bases and V by 2 bases; bases with no gene match: 6. The CDR3 runs 15 residues. DNA for the CDR3: TGTGCCAGCAGTTTAAAAGGGCGGGGGGACTACGAGCAGTACTTC. Its translation: CASSLKGRGDYEQYF.

This clonotype was counted many times. The gene calls are TRBV18 and TRBJ1-2, with 9 bases aligning to TRBD1. Germline V gives CDR1 KGHSH, CDR2 LQKENI. J gave up 6 bases and V 3 bases, and 8 bases lay outside the gene matches. The CDR3 is 15 amino acids. CDR3 sequence reads: CASSPSLDRGNGYTF. DNA for the CDR3: TGTGCCAGCTCACCTTCCCTCGACAGGGGGAATGGCTACACCTTC.